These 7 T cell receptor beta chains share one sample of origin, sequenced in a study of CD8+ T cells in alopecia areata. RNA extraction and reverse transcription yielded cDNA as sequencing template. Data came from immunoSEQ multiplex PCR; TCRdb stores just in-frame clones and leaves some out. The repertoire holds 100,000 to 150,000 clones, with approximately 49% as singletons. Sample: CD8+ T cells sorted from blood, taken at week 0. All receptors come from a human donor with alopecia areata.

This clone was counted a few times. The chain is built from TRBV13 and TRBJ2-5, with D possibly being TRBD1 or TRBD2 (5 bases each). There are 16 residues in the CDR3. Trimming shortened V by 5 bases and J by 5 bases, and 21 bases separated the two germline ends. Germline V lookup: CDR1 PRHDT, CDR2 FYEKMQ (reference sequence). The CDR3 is CASSTRLGTTSETQYF. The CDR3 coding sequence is TGTGCCAGCAGCACCCGCCTGGGGACCACGAGTGAGACCCAGTACTTC.

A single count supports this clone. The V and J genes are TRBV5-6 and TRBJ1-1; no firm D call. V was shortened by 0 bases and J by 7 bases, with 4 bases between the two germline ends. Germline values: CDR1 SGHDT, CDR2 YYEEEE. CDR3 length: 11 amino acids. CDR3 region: CASSLGGEAFF. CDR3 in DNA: TGTGCCAGCAGCTTGGGGGGTGAAGCTTTCTTT.

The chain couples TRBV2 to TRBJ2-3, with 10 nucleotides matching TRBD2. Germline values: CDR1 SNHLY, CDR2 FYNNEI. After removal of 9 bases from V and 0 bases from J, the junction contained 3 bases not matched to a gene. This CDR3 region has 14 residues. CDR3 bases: TGTGCCAGGTGGACTAGCGGTAGCACAGATACGCAGTATTTT. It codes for CARWTSGSTDTQYF.

The CDR3 region is CASSYWRQGDEQYF. CDR3 nucleotides: TGTGCCAGCAGCTACTGGAGACAGGGTGACGAGCAGTACTTC. The V and J genes are TRBV11-2 and TRBJ2-7; 7 nucleotides line up with TRBD1. Germline CDR1 is SGHAT and CDR2 is FQNNGV. The CDR3 has 14 residues. The junction had 8 bases not matched to a gene; V was cut back by 4 bases and J by 5 bases. The variable domain in full, with the rest retrieved from reference TRBV11-2 and TRBJ2-7, is EAGVAQSPRYKIIEKRQSVAFWCNPISGHATLYWYQQILGQGPKLLIQFQNNGVVDDSQLPKDRFSAERLKGVDSTLKIQPAKLEDSAVYLCASSYWRQGDEQYFGPGTRLTVT.

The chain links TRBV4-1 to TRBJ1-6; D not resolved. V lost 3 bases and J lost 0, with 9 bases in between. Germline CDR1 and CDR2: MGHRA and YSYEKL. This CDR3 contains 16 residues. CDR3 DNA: TGCGCCAGCAGCCAGTCCCTGAGCTCCTATAATTCACCCCTCCACTTT. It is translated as CASSQSLSSYNSPLHF.

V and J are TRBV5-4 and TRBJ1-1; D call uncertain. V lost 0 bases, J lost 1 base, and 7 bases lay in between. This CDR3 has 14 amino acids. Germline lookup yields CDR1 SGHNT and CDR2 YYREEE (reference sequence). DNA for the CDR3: TGTGCCAGCAGCTTGGAGGGCGGGAACACTGAAGCTTTCTTT. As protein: CASSLEGGNTEAFF. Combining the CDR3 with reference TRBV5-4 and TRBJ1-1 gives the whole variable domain ETGVTQSPTHLIKTRGQQVTLRCSSQSGHNTVSWYQQALGQGPQFIFQYYREEENGRGNFPPRFSGLQFPNYSSELNVNALELDDSALYLCASSLEGGNTEAFFGQGTRLTVV.

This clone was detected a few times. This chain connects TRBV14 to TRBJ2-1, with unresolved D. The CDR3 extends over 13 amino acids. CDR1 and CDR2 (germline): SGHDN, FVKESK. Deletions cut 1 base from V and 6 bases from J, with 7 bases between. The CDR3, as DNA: TGTGCCAGCAGCCAAGTAACGGCCAATGAGCAGTTCTTC. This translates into CASSQVTANEQFF.